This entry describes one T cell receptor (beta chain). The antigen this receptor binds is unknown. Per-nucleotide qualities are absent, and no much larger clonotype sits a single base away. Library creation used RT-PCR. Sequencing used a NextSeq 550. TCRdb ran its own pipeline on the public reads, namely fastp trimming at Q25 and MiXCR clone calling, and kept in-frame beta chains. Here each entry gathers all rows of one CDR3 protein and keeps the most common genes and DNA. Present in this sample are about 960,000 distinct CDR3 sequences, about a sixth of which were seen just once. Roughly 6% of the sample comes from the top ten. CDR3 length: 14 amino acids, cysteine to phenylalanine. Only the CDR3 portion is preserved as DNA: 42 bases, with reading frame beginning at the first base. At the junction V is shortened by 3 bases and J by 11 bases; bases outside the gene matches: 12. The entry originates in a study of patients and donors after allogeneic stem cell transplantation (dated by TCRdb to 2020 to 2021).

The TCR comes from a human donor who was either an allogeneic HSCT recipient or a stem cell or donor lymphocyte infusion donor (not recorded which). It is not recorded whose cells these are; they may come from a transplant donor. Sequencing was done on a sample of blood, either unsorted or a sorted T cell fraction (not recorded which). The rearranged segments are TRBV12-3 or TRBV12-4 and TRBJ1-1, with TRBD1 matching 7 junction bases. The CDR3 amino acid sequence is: CASSLYPGGRSAFF. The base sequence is TGTGCCAGCAGTTTGTATCCAGGGGGGCGCTCGGCTTTCTTT.